The rows below give T cell receptor beta chains drawn from one sample of a study of T-cell reconstitution after alpha-beta-depleted transplantation in children. MiXCR, applied by TCRdb to the PCR reads, yields one record per CDR3 protein. Of about 900,000 distinct CDR3 sequences listed, roughly 29% are singletons. The sequenced sample was PBMCs, mostly from graft donor cells, obtained 360 days after TCRalphabeta/CD19-depleted stem cell transplant. These receptors were obtained from a boy in the first two years of life who had a stem cell transplant for SCID, so the T cells may come from the graft donor. CDR3s include the opening cysteine and the closing phenylalanine or tryptophan. Fields, in order: CDR3 DNA, CDR3 protein, V gene, D gene, clone size, J gene. A D gene is named only where the DNA matches it firmly. Size is stated for part of the rows, as once, few or many counts, or as a class when the clone is expanded.

TGTGCCAGCTCCCAATCTCTGGTCAGAGGGAATGAGCAGTTCTTC	CASSQSLVRGNEQFF	TRBV18	.	once	TRBJ2-1
TGTGCCACCAGTGACGGTACTAGCGGGGGCCACCAAGAGACCCAGTACTTC	CATSDGTSGGHQETQYF	TRBV24-1	TRBD2	.	TRBJ2-5
TGTGCCACCAGCAGAGATGCGAGAGGCGGATTCTTC	CATSRDARGGFF	TRBV15	.	many	TRBJ2-1
TGTGCCAGCAGCCAAGGACCACAAGGGAACACTGAAGCTTTCTTT	CASSQGPQGNTEAFF	TRBV3-1	.	.	TRBJ1-1
TGTGCCAGCAGCTTCCAGGGGAGTTGGGATACGCAGTATTTT	CASSFQGSWDTQYF	TRBV7-9	.	few	TRBJ2-3
TGTGCCAGCAGTAGGGACAGGGGGCGCATGGGGGAGCTGTTTTTT	CASSRDRGRMGELFF	TRBV6-1	TRBD1	.	TRBJ2-2
TGTGCCAGCAGCTTAGTGGGTTTGGTTAATGAAAAACTGTTTTTT	CASSLVGLVNEKLFF	TRBV7-9	.	.	TRBJ1-4
TGTGCCAGCAGCGTAGCGCGGGCCGGGACCCAGTACTTC	CASSVARAGTQYF	TRBV9	.	.	TRBJ2-5
TGTGCCAGCAGGAGGCTAGCGGTCCCCGGGGAGCTGTTTTTT	CASRRLAVPGELFF	TRBV2	TRBD2	.	TRBJ2-2
TGCGCCAGCAGGTTGGGCCCCGACAGTCAAGAGACCCAGTACTTC	CASRLGPDSQETQYF	TRBV5-1	.	.	TRBJ2-5